Detailed here is one TCR beta chain. The antigen remains undetermined. The CDR3 loop spans 14 amino acids. Germline CDR1 and CDR2: KGHSH and LQKENI. V was cut by 3 bases and J by 1 base, with 9 bases left in between. The data were produced by immunoSEQ multiplex PCR, yet TCRdb's version contains in-frame clones alone and is incomplete. The table records 37,000 or so clones, approximately 91% of them present only once. The data belong to a study of STAT3 mutations in large granular lymphocyte leukemia. Study-wide findings and caveats: At least one immunodominant TCR beta clonotype appeared in every T-cell large granular lymphocyte leukemia patient. Some patients had persisting codominant clonotypes that could mask small clones.

This chain joins TRBV18 and TRBJ2-5, with D perhaps TRBD1 or TRBD2 (5 bases each). Sequenced: PBMCs. This clonotype originated in a human donor with T large granular lymphocyte leukemia. Some clones in this sample may be carry-over from other donors' samples. CDR3 sequence reads: CASSPWGTQETQYF. In nucleotides, the CDR3 is TGTGCCAGCTCACCTTGGGGGACCCAAGAGACCCAGTACTTC.